Detailed here is one T cell receptor beta chain. The V gene end was trimmed by 3 bases and the J gene end by 5 bases; junction bases not matched to a gene: 8. CDR1 is SGDLS, CDR2 YYNGEE, per germline. This CDR3 comprises 15 residues. Original processing notes: Using reference gene primer amplification, nucleated cell counts were estimated. The assay was immunoSEQ multiplex PCR, and TCRdb's table has in-frame clones only and misses some. V, J and clone size are those of that table, while D and trimming were read from the DNA. The sample shows about 350,000 clones, 89% of them seen only once. The data stem from a study of blood T cell repertoires in COVID-19. Enrolment of Seattle patients took place during active infection, and they were followed longitudinally.

The sequenced material came from peripheral blood. The chain uses TRBV9 and TRBJ1-5, with 7 positions matching TRBD1. This receptor was taken from a woman aged 55-69 years with COVID-19, enrolled during active disease. The CDR3, as DNA: TGTGCCAGCAGCGAGCAGGGACAGTCGTATCAGCCCCAGCATTTT. Its protein is CASSEQGQSYQPQHF.